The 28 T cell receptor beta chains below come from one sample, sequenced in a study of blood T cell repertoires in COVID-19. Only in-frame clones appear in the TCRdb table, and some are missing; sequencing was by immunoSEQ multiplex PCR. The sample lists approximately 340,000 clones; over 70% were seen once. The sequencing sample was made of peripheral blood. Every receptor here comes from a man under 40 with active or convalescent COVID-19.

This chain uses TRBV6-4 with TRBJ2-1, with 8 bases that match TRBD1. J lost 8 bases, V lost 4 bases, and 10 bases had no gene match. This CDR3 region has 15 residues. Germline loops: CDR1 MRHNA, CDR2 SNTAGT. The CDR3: CASSVEDRAWDEQFF. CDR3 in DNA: TGTGCCAGCAGTGTAGAGGACAGGGCGTGGGATGAGCAGTTCTTC.

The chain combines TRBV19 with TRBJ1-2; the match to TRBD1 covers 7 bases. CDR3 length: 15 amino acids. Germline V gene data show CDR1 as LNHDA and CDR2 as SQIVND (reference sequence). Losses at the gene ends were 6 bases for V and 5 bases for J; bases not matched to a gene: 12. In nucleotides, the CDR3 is TGTGCCAGTAGGTATTCGGGACAGAGATTATATGGCTACACCTTC. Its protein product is CASRYSGQRLYGYTF.

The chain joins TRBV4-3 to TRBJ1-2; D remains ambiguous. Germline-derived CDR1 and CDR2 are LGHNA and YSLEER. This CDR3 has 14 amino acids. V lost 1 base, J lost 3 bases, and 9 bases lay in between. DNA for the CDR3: TGCGCCAGCAGCCAAGTAAGTGGCTACTATGGCTACACCTTC. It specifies CASSQVSGYYGYTF.

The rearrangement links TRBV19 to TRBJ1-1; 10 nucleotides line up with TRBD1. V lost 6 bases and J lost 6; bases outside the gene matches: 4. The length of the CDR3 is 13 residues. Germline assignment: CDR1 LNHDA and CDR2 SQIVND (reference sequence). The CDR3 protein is CASSPGTGAEAFF. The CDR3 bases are TGTGCCAGTAGCCCCGGGACAGGGGCTGAAGCTTTCTTT.

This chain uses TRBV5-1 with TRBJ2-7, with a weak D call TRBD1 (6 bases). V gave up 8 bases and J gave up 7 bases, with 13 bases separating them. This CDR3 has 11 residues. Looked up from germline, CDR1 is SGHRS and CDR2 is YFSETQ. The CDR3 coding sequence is TGCGCCAGTGGCGTCCAGGGGGAGCAGTACTTC. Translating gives CASGVQGEQYF.

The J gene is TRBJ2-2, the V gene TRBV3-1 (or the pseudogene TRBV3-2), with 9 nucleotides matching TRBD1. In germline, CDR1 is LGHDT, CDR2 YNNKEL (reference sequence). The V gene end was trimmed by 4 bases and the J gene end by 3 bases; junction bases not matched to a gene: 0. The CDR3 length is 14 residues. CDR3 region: CASSRTGDTGELFF. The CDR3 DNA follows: TGTGCCAGCAGCCGGACAGGGGACACCGGGGAGCTGTTTTTT.

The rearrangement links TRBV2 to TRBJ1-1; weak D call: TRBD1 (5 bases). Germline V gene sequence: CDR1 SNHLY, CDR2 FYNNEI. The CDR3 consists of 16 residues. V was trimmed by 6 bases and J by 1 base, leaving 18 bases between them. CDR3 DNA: TGTGCCAGCAGGGTGGGGTCAGGGAGGACGAACACTGAAGCTTTCTTT. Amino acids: CASRVGSGRTNTEAFF.

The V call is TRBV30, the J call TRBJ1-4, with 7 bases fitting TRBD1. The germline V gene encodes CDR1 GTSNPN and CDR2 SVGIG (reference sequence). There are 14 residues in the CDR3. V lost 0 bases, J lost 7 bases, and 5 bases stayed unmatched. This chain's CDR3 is CAWSVRQGFEKLFF. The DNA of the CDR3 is TGTGCCTGGAGTGTAAGACAGGGATTTGAAAAACTGTTTTTT.

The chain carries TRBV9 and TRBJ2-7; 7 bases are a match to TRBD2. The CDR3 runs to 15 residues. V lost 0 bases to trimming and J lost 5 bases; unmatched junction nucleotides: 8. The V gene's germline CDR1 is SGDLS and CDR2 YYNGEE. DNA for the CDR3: TGTGCCAGCAGCGTAGACCTAGCGGCATTCAACGAGCAGTACTTC. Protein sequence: CASSVDLAAFNEQYF.

The DNA of the CDR3 is TGTGCCAGCAGTAGACTAGCGGGAGTTCCAGATACGCAGTATTTT. It codes for CASSRLAGVPDTQYF. V usage is TRBV27 and J usage is TRBJ2-3; 12 nucleotides line up with TRBD2. V dropped 5 bases and J dropped 4; count of bases not matched to a gene: 4. The CDR3 loop spans 15 amino acids. CDR1 and CDR2 from the germline V gene are MNHEY and SMNVEV (reference sequence).

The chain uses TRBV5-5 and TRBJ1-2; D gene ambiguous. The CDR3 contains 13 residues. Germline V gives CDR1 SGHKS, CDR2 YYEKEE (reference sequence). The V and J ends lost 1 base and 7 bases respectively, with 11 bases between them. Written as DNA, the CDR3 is TGTGCCAGCAGCTTGCGGGTTAGTAGTGGCTACACCTTC. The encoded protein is CASSLRVSSGYTF.

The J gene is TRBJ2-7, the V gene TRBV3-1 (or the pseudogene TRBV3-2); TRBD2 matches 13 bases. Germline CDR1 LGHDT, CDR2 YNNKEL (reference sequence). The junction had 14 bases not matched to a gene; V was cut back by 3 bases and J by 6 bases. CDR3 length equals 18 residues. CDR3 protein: CASSQGPGLAGVPLEQYF. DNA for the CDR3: TGTGCCAGCAGCCAGGGGCCAGGACTAGCGGGAGTCCCACTCGAGCAGTACTTC.

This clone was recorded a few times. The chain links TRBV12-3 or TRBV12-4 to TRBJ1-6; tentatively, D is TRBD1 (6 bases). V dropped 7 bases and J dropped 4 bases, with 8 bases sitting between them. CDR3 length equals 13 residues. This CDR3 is CASMGAYNSPLHF. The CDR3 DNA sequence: TGTGCCAGCATGGGGGCATATAATTCACCCCTCCACTTT.

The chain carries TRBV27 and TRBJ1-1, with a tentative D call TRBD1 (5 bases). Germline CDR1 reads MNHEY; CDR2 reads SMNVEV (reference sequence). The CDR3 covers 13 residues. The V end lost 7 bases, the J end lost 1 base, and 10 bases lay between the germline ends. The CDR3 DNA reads TGTGCCAGCACAGGCCAGGGGAACACTGAAGCTTTCTTT. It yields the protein CASTGQGNTEAFF.

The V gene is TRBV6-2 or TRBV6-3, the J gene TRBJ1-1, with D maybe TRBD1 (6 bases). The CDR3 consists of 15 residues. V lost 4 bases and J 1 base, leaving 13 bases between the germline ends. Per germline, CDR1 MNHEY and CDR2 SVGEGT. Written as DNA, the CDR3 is TGTGCCAGCAGTTCCTGGACAGAACGGAACACTGAAGCTTTCTTT. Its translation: CASSSWTERNTEAFF.

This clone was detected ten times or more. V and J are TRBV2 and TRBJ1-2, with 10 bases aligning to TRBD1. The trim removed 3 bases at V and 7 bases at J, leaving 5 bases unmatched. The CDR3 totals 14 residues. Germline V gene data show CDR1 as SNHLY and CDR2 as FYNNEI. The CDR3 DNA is TGTGCCAGCAGTGAGAGACAGGGGGCGCTTGGCTACACCTTC. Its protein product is CASSERQGALGYTF.

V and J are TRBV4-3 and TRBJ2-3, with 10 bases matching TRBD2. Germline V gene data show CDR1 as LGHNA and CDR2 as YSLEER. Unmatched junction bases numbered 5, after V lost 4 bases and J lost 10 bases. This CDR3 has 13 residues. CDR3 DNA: TGCGCCAGCAGCCCTCTAGCGGGGGAGGCGCAGTATTTT. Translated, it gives CASSPLAGEAQYF.

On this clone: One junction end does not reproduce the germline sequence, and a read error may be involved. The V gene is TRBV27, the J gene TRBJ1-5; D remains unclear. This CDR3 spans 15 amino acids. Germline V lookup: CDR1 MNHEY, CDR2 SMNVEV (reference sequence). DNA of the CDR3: TGTGCCAACAGTTTATTACCGATTTCGGTCCAGCCCCAGCATTTT. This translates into CANSLLPISVQPQHF.

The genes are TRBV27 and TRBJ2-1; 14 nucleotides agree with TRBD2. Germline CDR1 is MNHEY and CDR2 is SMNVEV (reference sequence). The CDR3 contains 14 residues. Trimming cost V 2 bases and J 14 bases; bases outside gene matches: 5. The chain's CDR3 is CASSLIGTSGRKFF. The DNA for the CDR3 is TGTGCCAGCAGTTTAATTGGGACTAGCGGGAGAAAGTTCTTC.

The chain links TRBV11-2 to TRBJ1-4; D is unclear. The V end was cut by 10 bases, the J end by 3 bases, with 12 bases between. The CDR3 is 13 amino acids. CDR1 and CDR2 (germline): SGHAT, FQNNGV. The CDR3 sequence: CATSRVANEKLFF. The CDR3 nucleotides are TGTGCCACCTCCCGCGTGGCTAATGAAAAACTGTTTTTT.

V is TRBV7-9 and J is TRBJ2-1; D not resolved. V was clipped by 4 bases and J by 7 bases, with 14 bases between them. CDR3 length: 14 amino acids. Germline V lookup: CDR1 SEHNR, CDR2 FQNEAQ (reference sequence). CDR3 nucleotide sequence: TGTGCCAGCAGCTCGGGTCTCCTTGTAAATGAGCAGTTCTTC. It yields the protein CASSSGLLVNEQFF.

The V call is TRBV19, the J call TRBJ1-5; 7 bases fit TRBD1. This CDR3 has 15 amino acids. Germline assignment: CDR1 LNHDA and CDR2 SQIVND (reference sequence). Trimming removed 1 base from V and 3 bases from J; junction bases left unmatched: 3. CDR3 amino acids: CASSIGRGHNQPQHF. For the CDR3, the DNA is TGTGCCAGTAGTATAGGAAGGGGGCACAATCAGCCCCAGCATTTT.

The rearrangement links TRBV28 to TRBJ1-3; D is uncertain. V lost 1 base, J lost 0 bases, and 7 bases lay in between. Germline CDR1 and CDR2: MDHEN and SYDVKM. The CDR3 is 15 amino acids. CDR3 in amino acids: CASSLLEGSGNTIYF. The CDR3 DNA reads TGTGCCAGCAGTTTATTGGAGGGCTCTGGAAACACCATATATTTT.

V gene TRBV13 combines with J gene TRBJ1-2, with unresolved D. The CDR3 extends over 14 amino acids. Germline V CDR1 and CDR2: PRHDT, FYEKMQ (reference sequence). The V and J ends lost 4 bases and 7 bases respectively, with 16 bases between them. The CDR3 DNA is TGTGCCAGCAGCTATACGGGGTCAAGTCGTGGCTACACCTTC. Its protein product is CASSYTGSSRGYTF.

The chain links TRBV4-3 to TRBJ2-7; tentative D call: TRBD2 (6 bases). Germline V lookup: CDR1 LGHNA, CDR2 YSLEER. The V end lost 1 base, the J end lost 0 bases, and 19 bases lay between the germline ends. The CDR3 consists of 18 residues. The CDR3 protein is CASSQAPRGGVSSYEQYF. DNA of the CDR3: TGCGCCAGCAGCCAAGCCCCGAGGGGCGGGGTTAGCTCCTACGAGCAGTACTTC.

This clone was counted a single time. CDR3 bases: TGTGCCACCAGTGAGAATACTGACTCCACAGATACGCAGTATTTT. The encoded protein is CATSENTDSTDTQYF. The chain has TRBV24-1 and TRBJ2-3, with D unclear. The CDR3 spans 15 residues. The germline V gene encodes CDR1 KGHDR and CDR2 SFDVKD. V was clipped by 4 bases and J by 2 bases, with 12 bases between them.

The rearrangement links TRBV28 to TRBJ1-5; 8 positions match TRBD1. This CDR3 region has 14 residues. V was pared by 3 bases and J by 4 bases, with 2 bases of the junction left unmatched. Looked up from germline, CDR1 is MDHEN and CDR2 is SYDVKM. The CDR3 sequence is CASSFQGANQPQHF. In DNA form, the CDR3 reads TGTGCCAGCAGTTTTCAGGGGGCGAATCAGCCCCAGCATTTT.

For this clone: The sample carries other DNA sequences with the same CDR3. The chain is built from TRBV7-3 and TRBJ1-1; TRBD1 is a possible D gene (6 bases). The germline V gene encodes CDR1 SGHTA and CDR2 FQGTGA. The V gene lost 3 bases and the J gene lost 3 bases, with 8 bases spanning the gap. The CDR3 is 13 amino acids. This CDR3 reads CASSLDRDTEAFF. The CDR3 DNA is TGTGCCAGCAGCTTGGACAGAGACACTGAAGCTTTCTTT. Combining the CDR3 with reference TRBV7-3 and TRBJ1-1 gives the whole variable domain GAGVSQTPSNKVTEKGKYVELRCDPISGHTALYWYRQSLGQGPEFLIYFQGTGAADDSGLPNDRFFAVRPEGSVSTLKIQRTERGDSAVYLCASSLDRDTEAFFGQGTRLTVV.